A selection of T cell receptor beta chains follows, all from one sample in a study of T cell responses to AZD1222 COVID-19 vaccine. This table comes from immunoSEQ multiplex PCR, and its TCRdb copy is limited to in-frame clones, with some not included. The sample has fewer than 130,000 clones; over 85% are singletons. The sequenced sample was peripheral blood, obtained 28 days after the second AZD1222 dose. These receptors were collected from an adult who received the AZD1222 COVID-19 vaccine. Each CDR3 is given with its conserved first and last residue.

j_call: TRBJ1-1
v_call: TRBV27
cdr3_aa: CASSPLDKNTEAFF

j_call: TRBJ2-2
v_call: TRBV6-5
cdr3_aa: CASSLGTTAGELFF

j_call: TRBJ1-2
v_call: TRBV6-1
cdr3_aa: CASSDRIPNYGYTF

j_call: TRBJ2-7
v_call: TRBV6-1
cdr3_aa: CASSEIAGGFYEQYF

j_call: TRBJ2-1
v_call: TRBV5-1
cdr3_aa: CASSLGTSGGNWNEQFF

j_call: TRBJ1-6
v_call: TRBV28
cdr3_aa: CASSTRQGTWDSPLHF

j_call: TRBJ1-1
v_call: TRBV6-5
cdr3_aa: CASNTGGGTEAFF

j_call: TRBJ1-1
v_call: TRBV18
cdr3_aa: CASSGGLTEAFF

j_call: TRBJ1-1
v_call: TRBV6-2/TRBV6-3
cdr3_aa: CASSHIDRKNTEAFF

j_call: TRBJ2-7
v_call: TRBV7-7
cdr3_aa: CASSPSAGREQYF

j_call: TRBJ2-7
v_call: TRBV4-1
cdr3_aa: CASSQATYGTGASKQYF

j_call: TRBJ1-1
v_call: TRBV7-8
cdr3_aa: CASSPRGGGPTEAFF

j_call: TRBJ1-2
v_call: TRBV7-2
cdr3_aa: CASSPGQGGYGYTF

j_call: TRBJ1-6
v_call: TRBV24-1
cdr3_aa: CATSGHGIYNSPLHF

j_call: TRBJ2-1
v_call: TRBV6-1
cdr3_aa: CASSESPPTTSYNEQFF